This T cell receptor (beta chain) was captured by sequencing in a study of blood T cell repertoires in COVID-19 (TCRdb year 2020). In terms of the full investigation: Samples covering the acute and convalescent phases of COVID-19 were provided by collaborators in the United States, Italy and Spain. The material from the prospective study consisted of cDNA or gDNA derived from T cells, B-cell-depleted T cells, or PBMCs. The dataset comprised deeply sampled blood TCRbeta repertoires from subjects exposed to, actively infected with, or recovered from COVID-19. A freely available public database, intended as a resource for researchers studying the immune response to SARS-CoV-2, is where the repertoires were released. Samples came from the ongoing ImmuneRACE study (first 160 participants) plus 1,254 subjects from 6 global collaborators. A de-identified subject ID, COVID-19 status, age in years and sex were almost always included in the sample metadata. Where HLA class I and class II types were available, the types were taken from metadata supplied by the sample provider, not from assay-based typing.

The CDR3, cysteine through phenylalanine, is 16 amino acids long. Solely the CDR3 DNA is kept, with 48 bases framed from the first base. V is cut by 0 bases and J by 3 bases, and the space between the germline ends is 11 bases. The CDR1 and CDR2 encoded by the germline V gene are MNHEY and SVGAGI. This clone came up once. What this receptor recognizes is not known. There are no base qualities to consult, and no much larger clone falls within one base. General study outcomes and caveats: The quantity of clinical and demographic metadata differed by source and by participant and was supplied without curation.

One collaborating source in Seattle enrolled patients during active infection and followed them longitudinally through the course of disease. Collaborating institutions collected whole blood in K2EDTA tubes following their own protocols. For TCRbeta analysis, collaborator samples were shipped as frozen whole blood, as isolated PBMCs, or as DNA extracted from either sample type. The immunoSEQ Assay, a bias-controlled multiplex PCR, was used to amplify TCRbeta CDR3 regions from genomic DNA. On the authors' methods: Nucleated cell counts per sample were estimated from amplification of reference gene primers within the assay. Sequence reads were collapsed and filtered to measure the absolute abundance of every unique TCRbeta CDR3 rearrangement. Productive Simpson clonality was computed per sample as the square root of Simpson's diversity index over productive rearrangements. This is the immuneACCESS table as TCRdb keeps it, with only in-frame sequences that have V and J called. A part of the clones is gone; compared with another copy, unresolved V genes explain less than half, and the rest is unexplained. The D gene and trimming were derived from the DNA, and the V and J assignments and clone size from that table. The sample yields over 200,000 clones; more than 85% were counted once. 0.75% to 1% of the sample belongs to the ten largest clones.

Sequencing was performed on peripheral blood. This clonotype was sampled from a man between 60 and 70 years old with COVID-19, enrolled during active disease. The chain employs TRBV6-5 and TRBJ1-4; 5 matching bases give a weak D call of TRBD1. The DNA is as follows: TGTGCCAGCAGTTACTCCCCCAGGGTGTCTAATGAAAAACTGTTTTTT. This is translated as CASSYSPRVSNEKLFF.